The entry that follows covers one TCR beta chain sequence. Relative to the germline gene, one junction end is altered; a read error may explain this. The CDR3 covers 14 residues. Germline CDR1 and CDR2: SGHDN and FVKESK. This entry is derived from a study of regulatory T cells in long-lasting Graves disease. The overall study: Positivity for TSH receptor antibodies plus over 5 years of antithyroid drugs meant persistent Graves' disease.

CDR3 regions were amplified by Arm-PCR using iRepertoire HTBI primers to build TCR beta libraries. TCRdb reprocessed the multiplex PCR reads via MiXCR and lists one record per CDR3 protein. Of around 460,000 distinct CDR3 sequences listed, under 25% are singletons. Time point specified: persistent/refractory GD, antithyroid drugs over 5 years with positive TRAb. Extracted RNA from PBMCs served as the source of the TCR library. Under American Thyroid Association guidelines, Graves' disease was diagnosed. The authors drew patients from an endocrinology department in Xi'an, China. Specimen: peripheral blood mononuclear cells (PBMCs), collected when the disease was refractory, from a patient treated with antithyroid drugs. This TCR was recovered from a female donor with Graves disease. The chain has TRBV14 and TRBJ1-2, with 7 bases identical to TRBD1. This chain's CDR3 is CASSRRDSNYGHTF. As DNA, the CDR3 is TGTGCCAGCAGCCGCCGGGACAGTAACTATGGCCACACCTTC.